The 22 T cell receptor beta chains presented below share a single source sample, sequenced in a study of cytomegalovirus exposure and HLA in healthy donors. The PCR ran on 60 Vbeta and 13 Jbeta primers. Sequencing was performed with immunoSEQ multiplex PCR; in TCRdb, only in-frame clones are kept and a portion is missing. The profile shows 150,000 or so clones, around 83% of them singletons. The sequenced sample consisted of PBMCs. These receptors all come from a man aged 50-60 years in good health and CMV-seropositive.

This clone was recorded only once. V is TRBV11-2 and J is TRBJ2-1; 8 positions match TRBD1. Per germline, CDR1 SGHAT and CDR2 FQNNGV. The trim removed 5 bases at V and 5 bases at J, leaving 11 bases unmatched. The CDR3 runs 16 residues. CDR3 bases: TGTGCCAGCAGCACCCGGACAGGGAAAATCCACAATGAGCAGTTCTTC. Translation: CASSTRTGKIHNEQFF.

The chain joins TRBV15 to TRBJ2-2; tentative D call: TRBD1 (6 bases). The CDR3 has 13 residues. The germline gives CDR1 LNHNV, CDR2 YYDKDF (reference sequence). V shed 2 bases and J shed 12 bases, with 13 bases lying between them. CDR3 sequence: CATSRTGIEKLFF. The DNA of the CDR3 is TGTGCCACCAGCAGAACAGGGATCGAGAAGCTGTTTTTT.

This clone was picked up one time. The chain has TRBV27 and TRBJ2-2; perhaps TRBD2 as D (5 bases). The CDR3 totals 16 residues. Germline values: CDR1 MNHEY, CDR2 SMNVEV (reference sequence). V gave up 1 base and J gave up 0 bases, with 9 bases separating them. The CDR3 bases are TGTGCCAGCAGTTTATGGGCGGGCACGAACACCGGGGAGCTGTTTTTT. Translated: CASSLWAGTNTGELFF.

This clone was detected only a few times. V and J are TRBV5-1 and TRBJ2-7; TRBD1 matches 11 bases. V lost 4 bases to trimming and J lost 4 bases; unmatched junction nucleotides: 4. Germline CDR1 and CDR2: SGHRS and YFSETQ. This CDR3 has 14 residues. Here the CDR3 reads CASSVGQGAYEQYF. The CDR3 nucleotides are TGCGCCAGCAGCGTCGGACAGGGGGCGTACGAGCAGTACTTC.

The chain links TRBV27 to TRBJ2-7; D is perhaps TRBD1 (6 bases). Germline loops: CDR1 MNHEY, CDR2 SMNVEV (reference sequence). This CDR3 region has 12 residues. Trimming shortened V by 6 bases and J by 11 bases, and 17 bases separated the two germline ends. The CDR3 nucleotides are TGTGCCAGCAGCCCGGTAGGGGGTGGTGAGTACTTC. It yields the protein CASSPVGGGEYF.

The chain carries TRBV5-1 and TRBJ2-7, with D tentatively TRBD2 (6 bases). V lost 1 base and J lost 6, with 11 bases in between. The CDR3 is made up of 13 amino acids. CDR1 and CDR2 (germline): SGHRS, YFSETQ. CDR3 bases: TGCGCCAGCAGCTTGTTGCGGGGATCCGAGCAGTACTTC. Amino acids: CASSLLRGSEQYF.

The genes are TRBV6-1 and TRBJ2-2, with a possible D match to TRBD1 (6 bases). V shed 6 bases and J shed 1 base, with 12 bases lying between them. The germline CDR1 and CDR2 sequences are MNHNS and SASEGT. There are 15 residues in the CDR3. This CDR3 reads CASRNTDRNTGELFF. The CDR3 nucleotides are TGTGCCAGCAGAAATACGGACAGGAACACCGGGGAGCTGTTTTTT.

V usage is TRBV5-1 and J usage is TRBJ2-2; D is ambiguous. CDR1 is SGHRS, CDR2 YFSETQ, per germline. This CDR3 is 14 amino acids long. V dropped 0 bases and J dropped 6 bases, with 9 bases sitting between them. CDR3 amino acids: CASSLGSVPGELFF. CDR3 nucleotides: TGCGCCAGCAGCTTGGGGTCAGTTCCCGGGGAGCTGTTTTTT.

The chain combines TRBV28 with TRBJ2-7; the D gene is possibly TRBD2 (5 bases). The CDR3 totals 12 residues. Germline values: CDR1 MDHEN, CDR2 SYDVKM. V lost 7 bases and J lost 4, with 11 bases in between. The CDR3 here is CASTTSGYEQYF. CDR3 coding DNA: TGTGCCAGCACCACTAGTGGGTACGAGCAGTACTTC.

The genes are TRBV27 and TRBJ1-1, with TRBD1 matching 7 bases. The ends lost 5 bases at V and 1 base at J; junction bases unmatched: 4. The CDR3 covers 14 residues. CDR1 and CDR2 (germline): MNHEY, SMNVEV (reference sequence). This chain's CDR3 is CASSNRGGNTEAFF. CDR3 in DNA: TGTGCCAGCAGTAACAGGGGCGGGAACACTGAAGCTTTCTTT.

This clone was seen only a few times. This chain uses TRBV6-5 with TRBJ1-1; D gene unclear. V gave up 6 bases and J gave up 4 bases, with 12 bases separating them. The length of the CDR3 is 13 residues. Looked up from germline, CDR1 is MNHEY and CDR2 is SVGAGI. The CDR3 sequence is CASSMVAFTEAFF. CDR3 in DNA: TGTGCCAGCAGCATGGTTGCGTTCACTGAAGCTTTCTTT.

The chain employs TRBV6-5 and TRBJ1-4; D gene uncertain. Germline CDR1 is MNHEY and CDR2 is SVGAGI. The V and J ends lost 6 bases and 0 bases respectively, with 8 bases between them. The CDR3 extends over 14 amino acids. CDR3 DNA sequence: TGTGCCAGCAGGACTGGTGCAACTAATGAAAAACTGTTTTTT. The encoded protein is CASRTGATNEKLFF.

V gene TRBV29-1 combines with J gene TRBJ2-3; D gene unclear. Per germline, CDR1 SQVTM and CDR2 ANQGSEA. There are 13 residues in the CDR3. V lost 5 bases and J 2 bases, leaving 11 bases between the germline ends. DNA for the CDR3: TGCAGCGTTCGGGTAGGTCTCACAGATACGCAGTATTTT. Protein sequence: CSVRVGLTDTQYF.

This chain joins TRBV11-3 and TRBJ1-5, with D possibly matching TRBD1 (5 bases). The length of the CDR3 is 17 residues. Germline CDR1 reads SGHNT; CDR2 reads YENEEA. V was pared by 5 bases and J by 6 bases, with 23 bases between. In DNA form, the CDR3 reads TGTGCCAGCAGCATGACACCCCGGGCGGGGCTAGGTCAGCCCCAGCATTTT. Translation gives CASSMTPRAGLGQPQHF. The entire variable domain, with the rest obtained from reference TRBV11-3 and TRBJ1-5, is as follows: EAGVVQSPRYKIIEKKQPVAFWCNPISGHNTLYWYLQNLGQGPELLIRYENEEAVDDSQLPKDRFSAERLKGVDSTLKIQPAELGDSAVYLCASSMTPRAGLGQPQHFGDGTRLSIL.

The chain has TRBV6-5 and TRBJ1-1; 7 bases map to TRBD1. After removal of 2 bases from V and 11 bases from J, the junction contained 8 bases not matched to a gene. This CDR3 spans 13 amino acids. Germline V CDR1 and CDR2: MNHEY, SVGAGI. DNA for the CDR3: TGTGCCAGCAGTTACAGAGACAGGGTGCGGGCTTTCTTT. It encodes CASSYRDRVRAFF.

This clone was observed a handful of times. Here the CDR3 reads CASSEPIVGPRQGETQYF. CDR3 DNA: TGCGCCAGCAGTGAACCAATAGTCGGGCCTCGGCAGGGAGAGACCCAGTACTTC. This chain joins TRBV10-1 and TRBJ2-5; D is perhaps TRBD1 (5 bases). CDR1 and CDR2 from the germline V gene are WNHNN and SYGVQD (reference sequence). V was pared by 3 bases and J by 4 bases, with 24 bases between. CDR3 length: 18 residues.

CDR3 nucleotide sequence: TGTGCCAGCAGCCTCCTCTACTCTGGGGCCAACGTCCTGACTTTC. Residues: CASSLLYSGANVLTF. The chain is built from TRBV9 and TRBJ2-6; D is ambiguous. There are 15 residues in the CDR3. Trimming removed 4 bases at V and 0 bases at J, with 8 bases between. Germline CDR1 and CDR2: SGDLS and YYNGEE.

This chain connects TRBV7-6 to TRBJ1-3; D is unresolved. This CDR3 is built from 14 residues. Germline loops: CDR1 SGHVS, CDR2 FNYEAQ. V was cut by 5 bases and J by 2 bases, with 10 bases left in between. The CDR3 DNA reads as TGTGCCAGCAGCCCGGGGAGGGCTGGAAACACCATATATTTT. Translation: CASSPGRAGNTIYF.

This clone was seen more than once but under ten times. This chain uses TRBV10-2 with TRBJ1-1; no definite D call. Per the germline V gene, CDR1 is WSHSY and CDR2 is SAAADI. V shed 7 bases and J shed 4 bases, with 13 bases lying between them. CDR3 length: 13 amino acids. CDR3 loop: CASTPPGGTEAFF. In nucleotides, the CDR3 is TGCGCCAGCACTCCCCCGGGAGGCACTGAAGCTTTCTTT.

The chain couples TRBV4-3 to TRBJ2-7, with 10 bases aligning to TRBD1. Per germline, CDR1 LGHNA and CDR2 YSLEER. This CDR3 comprises 15 residues. The junction had 8 bases not matched to a gene; V was cut back by 4 bases and J by 5 bases. This chain's CDR3 is CASSPDRGRRNEQYF. DNA of the CDR3: TGCGCCAGCAGCCCGGACAGGGGGAGGAGGAACGAGCAGTACTTC.

CDR3 amino acids: CASSLVQQAGQAFF. For the CDR3, the DNA is TGTGCCAGCAGCTTGGTGCAACAGGCAGGTCAAGCTTTCTTT. V and J are TRBV5-4 and TRBJ1-1, with a tentative D call TRBD1 (5 bases). V gave up 0 bases and J gave up 9 bases, with 15 bases separating them. The CDR3 runs 14 residues. Germline assignment: CDR1 SGHNT and CDR2 YYREEE (reference sequence).

V usage is TRBV6-5 and J usage is TRBJ1-2; 8 bases line up with TRBD1. The junction had 3 bases not matched to a gene; V was cut back by 2 bases and J by 4 bases. This CDR3 comprises 14 residues. Germline CDR1 and CDR2: MNHEY and SVGAGI. The CDR3 loop reads CASSYSDRGYGYTF. The CDR3 coding sequence is TGTGCCAGCAGTTACAGCGACAGGGGCTATGGCTACACCTTC.